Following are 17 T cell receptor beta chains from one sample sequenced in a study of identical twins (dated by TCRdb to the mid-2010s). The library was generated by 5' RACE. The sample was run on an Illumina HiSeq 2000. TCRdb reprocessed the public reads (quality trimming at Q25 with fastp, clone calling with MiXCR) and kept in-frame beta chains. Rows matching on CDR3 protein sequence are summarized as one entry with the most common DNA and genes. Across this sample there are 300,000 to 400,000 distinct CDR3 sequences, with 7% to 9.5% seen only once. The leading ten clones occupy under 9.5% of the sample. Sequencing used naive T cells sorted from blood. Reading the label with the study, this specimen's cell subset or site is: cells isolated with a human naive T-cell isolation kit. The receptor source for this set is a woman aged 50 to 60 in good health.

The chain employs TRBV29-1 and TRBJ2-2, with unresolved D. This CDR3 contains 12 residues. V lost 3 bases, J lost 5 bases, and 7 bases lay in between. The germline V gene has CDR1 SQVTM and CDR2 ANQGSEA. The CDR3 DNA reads TGCAGCGTTGACCGGAGTACCGGGGAGCTGTTTTTT. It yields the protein CSVDRSTGELFF.

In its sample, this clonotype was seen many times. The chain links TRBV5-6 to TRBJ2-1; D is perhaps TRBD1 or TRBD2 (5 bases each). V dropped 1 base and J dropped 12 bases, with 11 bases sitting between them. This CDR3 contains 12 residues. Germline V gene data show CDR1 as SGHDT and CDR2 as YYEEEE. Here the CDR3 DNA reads TGTGCCAGCAGCTTGAGGGACCACACGCAGTTCTTC. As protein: CASSLRDHTQFF. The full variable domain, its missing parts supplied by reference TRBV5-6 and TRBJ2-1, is DAGVTQSPTHLIKTRGQQVTLRCSPKSGHDTVSWYQQALGQGPQFIFQYYEEEERQRGNFPDRFSGHQFPNYSSELNVNALLLGDSALYLCASSLRDHTQFFGPGTRLTVL.

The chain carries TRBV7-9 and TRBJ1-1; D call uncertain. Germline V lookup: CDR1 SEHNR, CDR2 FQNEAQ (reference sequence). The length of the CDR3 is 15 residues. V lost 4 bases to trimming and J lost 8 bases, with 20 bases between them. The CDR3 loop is CASSSNVRPIPEAFF. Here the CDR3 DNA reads TGTGCCAGCAGCTCCAACGTTCGACCGATACCCGAAGCTTTCTTT.

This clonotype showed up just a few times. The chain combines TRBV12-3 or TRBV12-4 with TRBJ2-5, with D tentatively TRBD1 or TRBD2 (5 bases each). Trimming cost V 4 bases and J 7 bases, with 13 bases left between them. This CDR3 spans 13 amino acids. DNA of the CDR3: TGTGCCAGCAGTTCGGGACCTGGGGGGACCCAGTACTTC. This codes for CASSSGPGGTQYF.

The CDR3 nucleotides read TGCAGCGTTGGGCTGGACAGGTACGAGCAGTACTTC. Encoded protein: CSVGLDRYEQYF. This chain connects TRBV29-1 to TRBJ2-7; TRBD1 matches at 7 bases. This CDR3 is 12 amino acids long. Germline V gene lookup returns CDR1 SQVTM and CDR2 ANQGSEA. After removal of 4 bases from V and 4 bases from J, the junction contained 4 bases not matched to a gene.

For the CDR3, the DNA is TGTGCCAGCAGTCTGACAGGGAGACACCAAGAGACCCAGTACTTC. This codes for CASSLTGRHQETQYF. The chain links TRBV12-3 or TRBV12-4 to TRBJ2-5; TRBD1 matches 7 bases. V lost 5 bases, J lost 0 bases, and 6 bases stayed unmatched. CDR3 length: 15 amino acids.

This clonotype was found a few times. The CDR3 is CASSLGTDYEQYV. Here the CDR3 DNA reads TGTGCCAGCTCATTAGGGACGGACTACGAGCAGTACGTC. J is TRBJ2-7 and V is TRBV18; D is tentatively TRBD1 or TRBD2 (5 bases each). CDR3 size: 13 residues. V dropped 5 bases and J dropped 3 bases, with 11 bases sitting between them. Germline values: CDR1 KGHSH, CDR2 LQKENI.

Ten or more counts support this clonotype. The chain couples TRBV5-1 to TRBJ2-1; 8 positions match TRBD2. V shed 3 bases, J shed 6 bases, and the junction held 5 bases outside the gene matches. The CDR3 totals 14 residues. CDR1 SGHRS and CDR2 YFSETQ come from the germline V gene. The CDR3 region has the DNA TGCGCCAGCAGCTCTACACTAGCGGCCAATGAGCAGTTCTTC. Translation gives CASSSTLAANEQFF.

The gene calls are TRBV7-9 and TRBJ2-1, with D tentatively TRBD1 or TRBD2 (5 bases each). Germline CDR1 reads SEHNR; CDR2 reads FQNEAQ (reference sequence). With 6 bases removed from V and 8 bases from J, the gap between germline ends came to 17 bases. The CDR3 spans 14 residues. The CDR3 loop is CASSPGPSPYEQFF. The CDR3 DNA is TGTGCCAGCAGTCCGGGACCGTCCCCCTATGAGCAGTTCTTC.

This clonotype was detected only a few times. The DNA of the CDR3 is TGTGCCAGCAGCCATGGCGGGAAGGGGGCCTACGGAGAGACCCAGTACTTC. It codes for CASSHGGKGAYGETQYF. V and J are TRBV11-2 and TRBJ2-5; maybe TRBD1 (7 bases). Germline V gene sequence: CDR1 SGHAT, CDR2 FQNNGV. The V end lost 5 bases, the J end lost 4 bases, and 23 bases lay between the germline ends. The CDR3 has 17 amino acids.

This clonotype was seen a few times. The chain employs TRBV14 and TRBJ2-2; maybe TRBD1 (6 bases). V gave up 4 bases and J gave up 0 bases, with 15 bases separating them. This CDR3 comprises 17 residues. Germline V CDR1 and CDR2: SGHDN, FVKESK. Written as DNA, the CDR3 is TGTGCCAGCAGCCCGTTTGTTGGGACACCGAACACCGGGGAGCTGTTTTTT. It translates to CASSPFVGTPNTGELFF.

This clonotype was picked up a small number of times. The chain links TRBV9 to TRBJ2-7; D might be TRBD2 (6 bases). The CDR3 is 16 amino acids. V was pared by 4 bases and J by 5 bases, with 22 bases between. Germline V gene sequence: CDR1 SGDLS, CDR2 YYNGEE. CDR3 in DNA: TGTGCCAGCAGCTTGGGGGGTGGGAGAAGAACCAACGAGCAGTACTTC. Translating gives CASSLGGGRRTNEQYF.

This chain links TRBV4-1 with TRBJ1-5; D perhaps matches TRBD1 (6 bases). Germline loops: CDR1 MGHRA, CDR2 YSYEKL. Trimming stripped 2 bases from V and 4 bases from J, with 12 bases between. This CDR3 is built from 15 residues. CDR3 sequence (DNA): TGCGCCAGCAGCCAATCTGACAGGAGAAATCAGCCCCAGCATTTT. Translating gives CASSQSDRRNQPQHF.

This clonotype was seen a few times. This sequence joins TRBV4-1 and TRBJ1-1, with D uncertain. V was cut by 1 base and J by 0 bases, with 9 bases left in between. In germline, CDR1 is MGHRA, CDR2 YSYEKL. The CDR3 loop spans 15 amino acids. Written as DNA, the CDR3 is TGCGCCAGCAGCCAAGTGTCAACAGTGAACACTGAAGCTTTCTTT. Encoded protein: CASSQVSTVNTEAFF.

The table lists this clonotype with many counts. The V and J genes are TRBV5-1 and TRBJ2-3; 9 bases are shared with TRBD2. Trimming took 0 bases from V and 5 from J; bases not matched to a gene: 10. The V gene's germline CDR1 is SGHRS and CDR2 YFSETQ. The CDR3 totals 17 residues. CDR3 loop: CASSLVSGRRKGDTQYF. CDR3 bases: TGCGCCAGCAGCTTGGTTAGCGGGAGAAGGAAGGGAGATACGCAGTATTTT.

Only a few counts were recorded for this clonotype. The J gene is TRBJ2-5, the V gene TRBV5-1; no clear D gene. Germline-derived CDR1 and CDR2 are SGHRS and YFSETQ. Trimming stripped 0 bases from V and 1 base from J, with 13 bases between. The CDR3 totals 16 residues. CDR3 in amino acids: CASSLAPLGIQETQYF. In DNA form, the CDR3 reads TGCGCCAGCAGCTTGGCGCCCTTGGGGATCCAAGAGACCCAGTACTTC.

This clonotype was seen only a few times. CDR3 loop: CSVQRTGGTADTQYF. CDR3 DNA sequence: TGCAGCGTTCAACGGACAGGGGGAACCGCAGATACGCAGTATTTT. The chain uses TRBV29-1 and TRBJ2-3; TRBD1 agrees at 10 bases. Germline V gene sequence: CDR1 SQVTM, CDR2 ANQGSEA. The ends lost 5 bases at V and 4 bases at J; junction bases unmatched: 9. The CDR3 is made up of 15 amino acids.